These 8 T cell receptor beta chains came from one sample sequenced in a study of Tregs in tolerant kidney transplant recipients. Sequenced by immunoSEQ multiplex PCR; TCRdb stores in-frame clones only, minus some. The sample has more than 60,000 clones, over 75% seen once. This specimen consisted of Tregs from blood, obtained before the transplant. Receptor source: a human donor who received a combined kidney and bone marrow transplant.

On this clone itself: This CDR3 fails to terminate in the conserved phenylalanine or tryptophan, so it likely reflects a read error. The CDR3 DNA reads as TGCGCCAGCAGTGACCCCACGGGACCCTACGAGCAGTACCTC. Translation gives CASSDPTGPYEQYL. V gene TRBV10-2 combines with J gene TRBJ2-7; D may correspond to TRBD1 or TRBD2 (5 bases each). CDR1 WSHSY and CDR2 SAAADI come from the germline V gene. Trimming shortened V by 3 bases and J by 2 bases, and 11 bases separated the two germline ends. This CDR3 comprises 14 residues.

The chain carries TRBV6-5 and TRBJ1-2; D unresolved. Germline V gives CDR1 MNHEY, CDR2 SVGAGI. The V gene lost 4 bases and the J gene lost 5 bases, with 14 bases spanning the gap. This CDR3 contains 14 residues. CDR3 amino acids: CASSSRRGSYGYTF. The CDR3 DNA reads TGTGCCAGCAGTTCCCGACGGGGATCGTATGGCTACACCTTC.

V gene TRBV18 combines with J gene TRBJ1-2, with 8 bases identical to TRBD1. Germline lookup yields CDR1 KGHSH and CDR2 LQKENI. Trimming removed 2 bases from V and 4 bases from J; junction bases left unmatched: 0. The CDR3 loop spans 13 amino acids. Written as DNA, the CDR3 is TGTGCCAGCTCACCAGGACAGGGCTATGGCTACACCTTC. Translated: CASSPGQGYGYTF.

Relative to its sample, this clone is medium-sized (0.01 to 0.1%). The chain couples TRBV2 to TRBJ2-3; D perhaps matches TRBD1 (6 bases). This CDR3 has 13 amino acids. CDR1 is SNHLY, CDR2 FYNNEI, per germline. Between the trimmed V and J ends, which lost 7 bases and 2 bases, there was a span of 10 bases. The chain's CDR3 is CASNRDLTDTQYF. CDR3 bases: TGTGCCAGCAACAGGGACCTCACAGATACGCAGTATTTT.

The V and J genes are TRBV25-1 and TRBJ1-5; D may be TRBD1 (5 bases). The germline gives CDR1 MGHDK, CDR2 SYGVNS. The CDR3 consists of 16 residues. V dropped 2 bases and J dropped 5 bases, with 16 bases sitting between them. DNA of the CDR3: TGTGCCAGCAGTGAACTCGGGGGTGGGGTGGATCAGCCCCAGCATTTT. This encodes CASSELGGGVDQPQHF.

V is TRBV7-9 and J is TRBJ1-2, with TRBD1 as a possible D gene (6 bases). V was trimmed by 1 base and J by 1 base, leaving 22 bases between them. CDR3 size: 19 residues. Germline-derived CDR1 and CDR2 are SEHNR and FQNEAQ (reference sequence). CDR3 residues: CASSLETLGGPLLNYGYTF. CDR3 nucleotide sequence: TGTGCCAGCAGCTTAGAAACCCTAGGGGGACCGCTGCTTAACTATGGCTACACCTTC.

The V and J genes are TRBV7-9 and TRBJ1-5, with TRBD1 as a possible D gene (6 bases). Germline CDR1 and CDR2: SEHNR and FQNEAQ (reference sequence). V was shortened by 3 bases and J by 6 bases, with 12 bases between the two germline ends. The CDR3 is 14 residues long. As DNA, the CDR3 is TGTGCCAGCAGCTTTACAGGGATCGGTCAGCCCCAGCATTTT. This sequence encodes CASSFTGIGQPQHF. Full variable domain (missing parts from reference TRBV7-9 and TRBJ1-5): DTGVSQNPRHKITKRGQNVTFRCDPISEHNRLYWYRQTLGQGPEFLTYFQNEAQLEKSRLLSDRFSAERPKGSFSTLEIQRTEQGDSAMYLCASSFTGIGQPQHFGDGTRLSIL.

This chain links TRBV7-2 with TRBJ2-5; either TRBD1 or TRBD2 may supply D (5 bases each). V was trimmed by 8 bases and J by 5 bases, leaving 21 bases between them. The CDR3 runs to 15 residues. In germline, CDR1 is SGHTA, CDR2 FQGNSA. DNA of the CDR3: TGTGCCAGCCAACAGACCGGGACCGATGGGGAGACCCAGTACTTC. Translating it yields CASQQTGTDGETQYF.